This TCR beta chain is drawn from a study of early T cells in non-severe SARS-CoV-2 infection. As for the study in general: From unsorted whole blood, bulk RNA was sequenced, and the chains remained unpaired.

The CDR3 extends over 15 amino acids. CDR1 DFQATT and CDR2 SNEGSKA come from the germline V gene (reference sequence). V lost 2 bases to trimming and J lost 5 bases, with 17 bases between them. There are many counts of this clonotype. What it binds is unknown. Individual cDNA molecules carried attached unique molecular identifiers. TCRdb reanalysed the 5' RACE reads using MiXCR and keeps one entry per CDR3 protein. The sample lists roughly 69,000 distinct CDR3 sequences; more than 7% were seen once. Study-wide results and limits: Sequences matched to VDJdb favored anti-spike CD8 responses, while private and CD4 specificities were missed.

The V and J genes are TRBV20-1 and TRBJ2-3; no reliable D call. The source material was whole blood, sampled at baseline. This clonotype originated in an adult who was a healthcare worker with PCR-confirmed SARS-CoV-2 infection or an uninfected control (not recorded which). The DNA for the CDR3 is TGCAGTGCTAGATTTCTCCTCGGCCGAGGAGATACGCAGTATTTT. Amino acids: CSARFLLGRGDTQYF.